Described below is a single T cell receptor (beta chain) sequence and its context. The entry originates in a study of OX40 agonist ivuxolimab in advanced cancers. Study background: Partial response was recorded in three patients: one hepatocellular carcinoma and two cutaneous melanoma cases.

Using immunoSEQ multiplex PCR, the repertoire was profiled, and TCRdb retains in-frame clones only, with some absent. The data contain tens of thousands of clones, over 60% of them singletons. V lost 0 bases and J lost 0; bases outside the gene matches: 5. This CDR3 is 17 amino acids long. Germline V gene lookup returns CDR1 SGDLS and CDR2 YYNGEE. The sequence came from an adult with an advanced solid tumor such as melanoma, head and neck, liver or kidney cancer. V gene TRBV9 combines with J gene TRBJ1-3, with 8 bases fitting TRBD1. Sequenced material: CD4+ or CD8+ T cells sorted from blood, taken in a trial of the OX40 agonist ivuxolimab. CDR3 DNA: TGTGCCAGCAGCGTAGGGGCAACAGGGGGCTCTGGAAACACCATATATTTT. It translates to CASSVGATGGSGNTIYF.